These T cell receptor beta chains were read from a single sample in a study of regulatory T cells in long-lasting Graves disease. Using its own MiXCR run on the multiplex PCR reads, TCRdb lists one record per CDR3 protein. The table shows some 500,000 distinct CDR3 sequences, with about 14% occurring only once. This sample also belongs to another study, concerning T cells in Graves' hyperthyroidism and ophthalmopathy.

This specimen was peripheral blood mononuclear cells (PBMCs), taken at new diagnosis, from a patient treated with antithyroid drugs. The receptors originated from a man in his thirties or forties with Graves disease. Each CDR3 is given with its conserved first and last residue. Each record gives: clone size, J gene, V gene, D gene, CDR3 protein, CDR3 DNA. D genes are given only for firm matches. Rows may omit the clone size; those that give it use once, few, many or a size class.

few | TRBJ2-1 | TRBV5-1 | NA | CASSSRDGSSYNEQFF | TGCGCCAGCAGCTCCCGGGACGGGAGCTCCTACAATGAGCAGTTCTTC
many | TRBJ2-3 | TRBV27 | NA | CASSLSGRSDTQYF | TGTGCCAGCAGTTTATCAGGGAGGTCAGATACGCAGTATTTT
many | TRBJ2-1 | TRBV6-5 | NA | CASSYVEEEQFF | TGTGCCAGCAGTTACGTAGAGGAAGAGCAGTTCTTC
many | TRBJ2-7 | TRBV7-2 | NA | CASSRMGERSYEQYF | TGTGCCAGCAGTCGAATGGGGGAGAGGTCCTACGAGCAGTACTTC
many | TRBJ2-5 | TRBV20-1 | NA | CSARGEQGIETQYF | TGCAGTGCTAGAGGCGAGCAGGGGATAGAGACCCAGTACTTC
NA | TRBJ2-7 | TRBV13 | NA | CASSKGPDTYEQYF | TGTGCCAGCAGTAAAGGTCCGGACACCTACGAGCAGTACTTC
many | TRBJ2-1 | TRBV30 | NA | CAWSVGVLGSNEQFF | TGTGCCTGGAGTGTAGGGGTATTGGGGTCCAATGAGCAGTTCTTC
many | TRBJ2-7 | TRBV5-1 | NA | CASSDIYEQYF | TGCGCCAGCAGCGATATCTACGAGCAGTACTTC
many | TRBJ2-5 | TRBV13 | NA | CASRYQTKETQYF | TGTGCCAGCAGGTATCAAACCAAAGAGACCCAGTACTTC
many | TRBJ1-5 | TRBV6-8 | NA | CASTLTNSNQPQHF | TGTGCCAGCACCCTGACAAATAGCAATCAGCCCCAGCATTTT
once | TRBJ2-7 | TRBV10-3 | NA | CAISGGAGVYEQYF | TGTGCCATCAGTGGAGGGGCAGGGGTATACGAGCAGTACTTC
few | TRBJ2-7 | TRBV6-1 | NA | CASTNPGGKDEQYF | TGTGCCAGCACCAACCCCGGGGGAAAGGACGAGCAGTACTTC
once | TRBJ2-1 | TRBV19 | NA | CARVSNEQFF | TGTGCCAGGGTCTCCAATGAGCAGTTCTTC
many | TRBJ2-3 | TRBV20-1 | NA | CSARDMLGDTQYF | TGCAGTGCCCGAGACATGCTTGGAGATACGCAGTATTTT
many | TRBJ1-1 | TRBV11-2 | NA | CASSLNRVNTEAFF | TGTGCCAGCAGCTTAAACAGGGTGAACACTGAAGCTTTCTTT
many | TRBJ1-1 | TRBV18 | NA | CASSRADTEAFF | TGTGCCAGCTCAAGGGCAGACACTGAAGCTTTCTTT
NA | TRBJ2-2 | TRBV6-2/TRBV6-3 | NA | CASAVANTGELFF | TGTGCCAGCGCGGTTGCGAACACCGGGGAGCTGTTTTTT
NA | TRBJ1-5 | TRBV19 | NA | CASRKELGRPGPQHF | TGTGCCAGTAGGAAAGAGTTAGGAAGACCGGGGCCCCAGCATTTT
NA | TRBJ2-7 | TRBV15 | TRBD2 | CATSRDKGSGRGEQYF | TGTGCCACCAGCAGAGATAAGGGAAGCGGGAGGGGCGAGCAGTACTTC
NA | TRBJ2-6 | TRBV7-8 | NA | CASSLVLESVLTF | TGTGCCAGCAGCTTAGTATTAGAAAGCGTCCTGACTTTC
many | TRBJ2-2 | TRBV2 | TRBD2 | CASSAPSGRTWGELFF | TGTGCCAGCAGCGCCCCTAGCGGGAGAACTTGGGGGGAGCTGTTTTTT
many | TRBJ1-5 | TRBV27 | TRBD1 | CASSRNTGGNQPQHF | TGTGCCAGCAGCCGAAATACAGGGGGCAATCAGCCCCAGCATTTT
many | TRBJ2-1 | TRBV19 | TRBD2 | CASSINSGRNYNEQFF | TGTGCCAGTAGTATAAATAGCGGGAGGAACTACAATGAGCAGTTCTTC
many | TRBJ2-7 | TRBV5-1 | NA | CASSSGSRDEQYF | TGCGCCAGCAGCTCCGGGAGCCGGGACGAGCAGTACTTC
few | TRBJ2-4 | TRBV30 | NA | CAWSGGPIQYF | TGTGCCTGGAGTGGGGGGCCCATTCAGTACTTC
many | TRBJ2-7 | TRBV12-5 | NA | CASRHLNEQYF | TGTGCTAGCCGACATTTGAACGAGCAGTACTTC
many | TRBJ2-2 | TRBV29-1 | TRBD2 | CSAGLAGAGELFF | TGCAGCGCGGGACTAGCGGGGGCCGGGGAGCTGTTTTTT
many | TRBJ1-6 | TRBV27 | NA | CASSFAGHNSPLHF | TGTGCCAGCAGTTTTGCAGGGCACAATTCACCCCTCCACTTT
NA | TRBJ2-1 | TRBV5-6 | NA | CASSRQGLYNEQFF | TGTGCCAGCAGCCGGCAGGGCCTCTACAATGAGCAGTTCTTC
many | TRBJ2-7 | TRBV12-3/TRBV12-4 | TRBD1 | CASSFGDSYEQYF | TGTGCCAGCAGTTTTGGGGACAGCTACGAGCAGTACTTC
few | TRBJ1-2 | TRBV7-9 | NA | CAGNGRNYGYTF | TGTGCCGGCAATGGGCGTAACTATGGCTACACCTTC